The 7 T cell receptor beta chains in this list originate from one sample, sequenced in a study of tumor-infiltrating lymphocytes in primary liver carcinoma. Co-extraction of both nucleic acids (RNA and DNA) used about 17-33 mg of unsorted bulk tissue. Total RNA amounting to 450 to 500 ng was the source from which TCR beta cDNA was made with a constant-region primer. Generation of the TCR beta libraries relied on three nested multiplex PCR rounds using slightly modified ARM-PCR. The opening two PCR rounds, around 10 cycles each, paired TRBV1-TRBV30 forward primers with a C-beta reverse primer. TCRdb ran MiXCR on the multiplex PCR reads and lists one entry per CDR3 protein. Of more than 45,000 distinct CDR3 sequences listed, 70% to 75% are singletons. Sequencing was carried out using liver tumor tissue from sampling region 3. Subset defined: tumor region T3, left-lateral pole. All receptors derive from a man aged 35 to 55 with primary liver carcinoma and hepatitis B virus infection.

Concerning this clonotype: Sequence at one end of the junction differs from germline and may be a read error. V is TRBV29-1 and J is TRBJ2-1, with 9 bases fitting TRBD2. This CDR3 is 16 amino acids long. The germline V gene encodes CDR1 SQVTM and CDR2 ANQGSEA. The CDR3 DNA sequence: TGCGGCGTAGAAGATTTTAGACTAGCGGTCAACAATGAGCAGTTCTTC. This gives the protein CGVEDFRLAVNNEQFF.

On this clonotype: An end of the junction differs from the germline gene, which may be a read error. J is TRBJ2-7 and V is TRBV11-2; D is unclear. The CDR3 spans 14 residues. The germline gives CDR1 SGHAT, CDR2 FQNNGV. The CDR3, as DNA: TGTGCCAGCAGCTTAACTGGTACTGCCTACGAGGAGTACTTC. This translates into CASSLTGTAYEEYF. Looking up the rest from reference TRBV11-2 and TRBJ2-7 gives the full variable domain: EAGVAQSPRYKIIEKRQSVAFWCNPISGHATLYWYQQILGQGPKLLIQFQNNGVVDDSQLPKDRFSAERLKGVDSTLKIQPAKLEDSAVYLCASSLTGTAYEEYFGPGTRLTVT.

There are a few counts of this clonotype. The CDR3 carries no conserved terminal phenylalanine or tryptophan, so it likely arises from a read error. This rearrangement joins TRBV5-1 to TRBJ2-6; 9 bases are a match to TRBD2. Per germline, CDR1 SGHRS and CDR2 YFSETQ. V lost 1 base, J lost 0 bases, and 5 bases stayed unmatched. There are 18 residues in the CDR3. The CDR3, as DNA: TGCGCCAGCAGCTTGCTAGCGGGATCTTCCTCTGGGGCCAACGTCCTGACTCTC. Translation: CASSLLAGSSSGANVLTL.

CDR3 loop: CASSYHLDSSYEQYF. The CDR3 region has the DNA TGTGCCAGCAGTTATCACCTAGACAGCTCCTACGAGCAGTACTTC. The chain joins TRBV6-6 to TRBJ2-7, with D perhaps TRBD1 (5 bases). CDR1 is MNHNY, CDR2 SVGAGI, per germline (reference sequence). The CDR3 length is 15 residues. V was cut by 3 bases and J by 0 bases, with 12 bases left in between.

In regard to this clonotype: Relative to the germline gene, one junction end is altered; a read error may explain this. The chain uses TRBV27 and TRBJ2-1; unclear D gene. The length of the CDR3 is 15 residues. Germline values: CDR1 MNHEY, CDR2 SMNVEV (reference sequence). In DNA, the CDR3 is TGTGCCAACAGTACGAGTTTTAGCTCCTACAATGAGCAGTTCTTC. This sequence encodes CANSTSFSSYNEQFF.

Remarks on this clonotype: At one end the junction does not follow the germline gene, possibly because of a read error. The DNA of the CDR3 is TGTGCCAGCAGTGATAGAGGACAGGATCAGCCTCAGCATTTT. Translation: CASSDRGQDQPQHF. The chain is built from TRBV6-1 and TRBJ1-5; 7 bases align to TRBD1. CDR1 and CDR2 from the germline V gene are MNHNS and SASEGT. The CDR3 loop spans 14 amino acids.

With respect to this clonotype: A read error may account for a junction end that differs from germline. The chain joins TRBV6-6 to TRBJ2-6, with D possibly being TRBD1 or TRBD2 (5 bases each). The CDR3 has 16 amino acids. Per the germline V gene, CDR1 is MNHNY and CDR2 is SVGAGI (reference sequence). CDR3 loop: CASSYNQEPGANVPTF. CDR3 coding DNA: TGTGCCAGCAGTTACAATCAGGAGCCCGGGGCCAACGTCCCGACTTTC.